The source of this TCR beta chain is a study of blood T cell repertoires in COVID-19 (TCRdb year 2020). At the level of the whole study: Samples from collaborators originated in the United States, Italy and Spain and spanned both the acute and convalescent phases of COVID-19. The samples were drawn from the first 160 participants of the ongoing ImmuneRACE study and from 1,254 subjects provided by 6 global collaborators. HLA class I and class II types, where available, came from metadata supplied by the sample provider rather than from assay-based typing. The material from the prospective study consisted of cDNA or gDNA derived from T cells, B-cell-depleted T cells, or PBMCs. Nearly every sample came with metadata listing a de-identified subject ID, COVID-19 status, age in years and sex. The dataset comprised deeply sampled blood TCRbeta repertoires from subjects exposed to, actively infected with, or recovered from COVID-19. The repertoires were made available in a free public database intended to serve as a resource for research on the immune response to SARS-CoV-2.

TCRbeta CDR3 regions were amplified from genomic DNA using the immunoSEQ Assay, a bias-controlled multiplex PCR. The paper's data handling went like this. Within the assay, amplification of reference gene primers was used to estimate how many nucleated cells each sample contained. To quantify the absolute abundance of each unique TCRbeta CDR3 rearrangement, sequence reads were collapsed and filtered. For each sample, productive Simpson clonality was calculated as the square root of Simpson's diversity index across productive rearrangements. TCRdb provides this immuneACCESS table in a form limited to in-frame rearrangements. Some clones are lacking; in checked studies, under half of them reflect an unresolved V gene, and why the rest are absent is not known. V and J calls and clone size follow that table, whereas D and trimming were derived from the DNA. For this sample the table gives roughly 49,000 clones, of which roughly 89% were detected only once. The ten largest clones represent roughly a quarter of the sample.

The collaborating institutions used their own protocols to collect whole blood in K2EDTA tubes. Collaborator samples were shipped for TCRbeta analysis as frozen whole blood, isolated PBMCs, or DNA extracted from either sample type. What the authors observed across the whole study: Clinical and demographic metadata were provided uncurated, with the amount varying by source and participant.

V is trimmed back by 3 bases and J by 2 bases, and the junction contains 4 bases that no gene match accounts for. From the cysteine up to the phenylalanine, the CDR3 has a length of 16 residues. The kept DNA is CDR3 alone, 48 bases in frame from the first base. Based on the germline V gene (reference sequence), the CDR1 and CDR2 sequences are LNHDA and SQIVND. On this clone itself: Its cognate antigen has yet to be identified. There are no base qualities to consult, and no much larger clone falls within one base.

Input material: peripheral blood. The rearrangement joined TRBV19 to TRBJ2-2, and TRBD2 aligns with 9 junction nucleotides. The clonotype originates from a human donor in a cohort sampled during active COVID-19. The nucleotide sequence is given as TGTGCCAGTAGTATTGTGACTAGCGGAAACACCGGGGAGCTGTTTTTT. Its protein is CASSIVTSGNTGELFF. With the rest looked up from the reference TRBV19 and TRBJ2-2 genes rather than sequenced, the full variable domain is DGGITQSPKYLFRKEGQNVTLSCEQNLNHDAMYWYRQDPGQGLRLIYYSQIVNDFQKGDIAEGYSVSREKKESFPLTVTSAQKNPTAFYLCASSIVTSGNTGELFFGEGSRLTVL.